This note documents a single TCR beta chain sequence. The target antigen is unknown. These data come from a study of CD8+CD57+ T cells in acquired aplastic anemia. The overall study: An average of 3.2 ug of DNA was obtained from sorted CD4+ and CD8+ cells.

Sequencing was done on patients that had shown CD8+CD57+ cell expansion by flow cytometry. There was no therapy given to any patient before the blood sampling took place. CDR1 is DFQATT, CDR2 SNEGSKA, per germline (reference sequence). V was clipped by 3 bases and J by 8 bases, with 10 bases between them. This CDR3 comprises 12 residues. The template used for profiling TCR beta VDJ and CDR3 was genomic DNA. TCRdb re-derived calls from the reads in MiXCR, one entry per CDR3 protein. The table records some 150,000 distinct CDR3 sequences, 70% to 80% of them present only once. Study-wide results and limits: Patients and controls had in common around 29 CD8+ CDR3 sequences.

This chain joins TRBV20-1 and TRBJ2-2; maybe TRBD1 (6 bases). The sample consisted of sorted CD4+, CD8+, or CD8+CD57+ T cells (not recorded which) from PBMCs. This clonotype originated in a human donor with aplastic anemia. DNA for the CDR3: TGCAGTGCTAGCTCCGGGACAGGGGAGCTGTTTTTT. This gives the protein CSASSGTGELFF.